The 17 T cell receptor beta chains reported below all come from one sample, sequenced in a study of type 1 regulatory T cells. Overall study results and limits: Compared with non-Tr1 cells, Tr1 cells showed a narrower TCR repertoire.

These receptors' targets are unknown. TCRdb re-called the reads through MiXCR, storing one row per CDR3 protein. The sample includes roughly 71,000 distinct CDR3 sequences, under 25% of them seen just once. The source material was cultured type 1 regulatory T (Tr1) cells, either the whole culture or a sorted fraction (not recorded which). The receptors originated from a human donor in good health.

As for this clonotype: A much larger clone differs by one base, so this may be a read error. The chain employs TRBV19 and TRBJ2-3; TRBD2 agrees at 11 bases. CDR3 length equals 16 residues. Germline V lookup: CDR1 LNHDA, CDR2 SQIVND (reference sequence). In DNA, the CDR3 is TGTGCCGGTAGTTTAGCGGGAGGGCCGATTGCAGATACGCAGTATTTT. Translation: CAGSLAGGPIADTQYF.

In its sample, this clonotype was seen a few times. The chain employs TRBV5-1 and TRBJ2-3; 11 bases align to TRBD1. The CDR3 contains 14 residues. The germline V gene has CDR1 SGHRS and CDR2 YFSETQ. V dropped 4 bases and J dropped 4; count of bases not matched to a gene: 2. The CDR3 loop is CASSGGQGADTQYF. The CDR3 DNA reads TGCGCCAGCAGCGGGGGACAGGGGGCAGATACGCAGTATTTT.

The chain couples TRBV5-5 to TRBJ2-5; maybe TRBD1 (5 bases). The germline V gene has CDR1 SGHKS and CDR2 YYEKEE (reference sequence). This CDR3 is 15 amino acids long. Trimming took 0 bases from V and 6 from J, leaving 15 bases between them. The CDR3 spells CASSLGGASKQTQYF. Here the CDR3 DNA reads TGTGCCAGCAGCTTGGGGGGCGCTAGTAAACAGACCCAGTACTTC. The full variable domain, in which reference TRBV5-5 and TRBJ2-5 provide the parts outside the CDR3, is DAGVTQSPTHLIKTRGQQVTLRCSPISGHKSVSWYQQVLGQGPQFIFQYYEKEERGRGNFPDRFSARQFPNYSSELNVNALLLGDSALYLCASSLGGASKQTQYFGPGTRLLVL.

This chain connects TRBV10-3 to TRBJ2-1; D tentatively reads TRBD1 or TRBD2 (6 bases each). This CDR3 spans 13 amino acids. With 10 bases removed from V and 7 bases from J, the gap between germline ends came to 17 bases. The V gene's germline CDR1 is ENHRY and CDR2 SYGVKD. CDR3 protein: CATLTGARNEQFF. The DNA for the CDR3 is TGTGCCACCCTAACGGGGGCTAGGAATGAGCAGTTCTTC.

This chain connects TRBV24-1 to TRBJ2-7, with TRBD1 as a possible D gene (5 bases). This CDR3 has 15 residues. Between the trimmed V and J ends, which lost 1 base and 1 base, there was a span of 10 bases. Germline V gene data show CDR1 as KGHDR and CDR2 as SFDVKD. This CDR3 reads CATSDFAAGSYEQYF. The CDR3 DNA reads as TGTGCCACCAGTGATTTCGCGGCAGGGTCCTACGAGCAGTACTTC.

The rearrangement uses TRBV20-1 and TRBJ1-1; D is perhaps TRBD1 (5 bases). The CDR3 is 13 amino acids. Germline values: CDR1 DFQATT, CDR2 SNEGSKA (reference sequence). Trimming pared 4 bases from V and 0 bases from J, leaving 9 bases between. The CDR3 is CSAIRDLNTEAFF. CDR3 sequence (DNA): TGCAGTGCTATAAGGGACCTGAACACTGAAGCTTTCTTT.

This clonotype was recorded a few times. The rearrangement joins TRBV7-2 to TRBJ2-3, with TRBD2 matching over 9 bases. After removal of 0 bases from V and 4 bases from J, the junction contained 5 bases not matched to a gene. The CDR3 has 16 amino acids. Germline CDR1 SGHTA, CDR2 FQGNSA. CDR3: CASSLAASGMADTQYF. The CDR3 DNA sequence: TGTGCCAGCAGCTTAGCGGCTAGCGGGATGGCAGATACGCAGTATTTT.

This clonotype was counted a few times. The CDR3: CASRISMGTGELFF. The CDR3 DNA follows: TGTGCCAGCAGAATTAGTATGGGGACCGGGGAGCTGTTTTTT. This chain connects TRBV5-5 to TRBJ2-2; D not resolved. From germline, CDR1 is SGHKS and CDR2 YYEKEE (reference sequence). The CDR3 covers 14 residues. Deletions cut 5 bases from V and 5 bases from J, with 13 bases between.

This clonotype showed up just a few times. This chain connects TRBV5-1 to TRBJ2-3; TRBD2 is a possible D gene (6 bases). The length of the CDR3 is 14 residues. Germline values: CDR1 SGHRS, CDR2 YFSETQ. Trimming stripped 4 bases from V and 2 bases from J, with 11 bases between. CDR3 loop: CASSRDSNTDTQYF. The CDR3 coding sequence is TGCGCCAGCAGCCGGGACTCCAACACAGATACGCAGTATTTT.

In this sample, this clonotype turned up many times. This chain links TRBV20-1 with TRBJ2-5, with 14 bases matching TRBD2. Germline lookup yields CDR1 DFQATT and CDR2 SNEGSKA (reference sequence). V was clipped by 4 bases and J by 5 bases; unmatched bases: 6. The CDR3 length is 15 residues. In DNA form, the CDR3 reads TGCAGTGCTACCCGCCGACTAGCGGGAGGGGAGACCCAGTACTTC. It specifies CSATRRLAGGETQYF.

This clonotype was observed a handful of times. This rearrangement joins TRBV2 to TRBJ2-7; 13 bases match TRBD2. After removal of 7 bases from V and 3 bases from J, the junction contained 12 bases not matched to a gene. The CDR3 extends over 17 amino acids. CDR1 is SNHLY, CDR2 FYNNEI, per germline. CDR3 sequence reads: CASTYTSGRAGHYEQYF. The DNA for the CDR3 is TGTGCCAGCACGTATACTAGCGGGAGGGCGGGGCACTACGAGCAGTACTTC.

This clonotype was counted once. The chain joins TRBV6-1 to TRBJ2-3; 7 bases match TRBD2. The J segment lost 2 bases and the V segment lost 5 bases, leaving 7 bases of the junction unmatched. The CDR3 is 15 residues long. From germline, CDR1 is MNHNS and CDR2 SASEGT. The CDR3 here is CASSRLAALTDTQYF. In DNA, the CDR3 is TGTGCCAGCAGTCGTCTAGCGGCCCTCACAGATACGCAGTATTTT.

This clonotype was seen at least ten times. The chain carries TRBV24-1 and TRBJ2-1, with D unclear. V was shortened by 3 bases and J by 1 base, with 12 bases between the two germline ends. This CDR3 contains 16 residues. Germline CDR1 reads KGHDR; CDR2 reads SFDVKD. The CDR3 protein is CATSDADSRSYNEQFF. CDR3 nucleotide sequence: TGTGCCACCAGTGATGCAGACTCCAGGTCCTACAATGAGCAGTTCTTC.

This clonotype turned up a few times. The chain joins TRBV7-2 to TRBJ1-6; TRBD1 is a possible D gene (5 bases). V lost 5 bases and J lost 4, with 12 bases in between. The CDR3 consists of 15 residues. Germline CDR1 is SGHTA and CDR2 is FQGNSA. The CDR3 is CASSLEQAYNSPLHF. The CDR3 nucleotides read TGTGCCAGCAGCCTAGAACAGGCTTATAATTCACCCCTCCACTTT.

The CDR3 DNA is TGTGCCAGCGGGGCAGGGATGATGATCACTGAAGCTTTCTTT. Translated, it gives CASGAGMMITEAFF. The chain recombines TRBV9 with TRBJ1-1, with a weak D call TRBD1 (5 bases). CDR1 SGDLS and CDR2 YYNGEE come from the germline V gene. Between the trimmed V and J ends, which lost 7 bases and 4 bases, there was a span of 17 bases. The CDR3 sequence is 14 residues long.

There are many counts of this clonotype. J is TRBJ2-2 and V is TRBV5-1; D unclear. The CDR3 is 15 residues long. In germline, CDR1 is SGHRS, CDR2 YFSETQ. The V gene lost 4 bases and the J gene lost 1 base, with 11 bases spanning the gap. This CDR3 is CASSLDPGNTGELFF. CDR3 nucleotides: TGCGCCAGCAGCCTGGACCCAGGGAACACCGGGGAGCTGTTTTTT.

At least ten counts were recorded for this clonotype. The chain combines TRBV5-1 with TRBJ2-5; D ambiguous. The germline gives CDR1 SGHRS, CDR2 YFSETQ. Trimming took off 0 bases at V and 4 bases at J, with 7 bases between the two ends. The CDR3 runs 13 residues. CDR3 region: CASSLGLGETQYF. For the CDR3, the DNA is TGCGCCAGCAGCTTGGGCCTAGGAGAGACCCAGTACTTC.